This T cell receptor (beta chain) stems from a study of T cells in Graves' hyperthyroidism and ophthalmopathy. Looked up from germline, CDR1 is SGHNT and CDR2 is YENEEA. The CDR3 consists of 14 residues. Deletions cut 5 bases from V and 7 bases from J, with 14 bases between. This clonotype was recorded at least ten times. Amplified TCR beta CDR3 regions came from RNA transcripts. First-round RT-PCR of the TCR CDR3 relied on the HTBI primer set. TCRdb processed the multiplex PCR reads anew with MiXCR; each CDR3 protein has one entry. The sample has about 570,000 distinct CDR3 sequences, 13% to 15% seen once.

The clonotype originates from a woman in her 40s with Graves' hyperthyroidism. The material sequenced was blood. The V and J genes are TRBV11-3 and TRBJ2-2; D not certain. The CDR3 coding sequence is TGTGCCAGCAGCCGCGAGCCGGGCGGCGGGGAGCTGTTTTTT. Its protein product is CASSREPGGGELFF.